Described below is a single TCR beta chain sequence and its context. Its specificity is unknown. These data belong to a study of blood T cells in healthy people across ages. Study findings and constraints: Both naive CD4+ cell counts and diversity were greater in long-lived donors than in aged donors. It was found that TCR beta diversity correlated strongly with the percentage of naive T cells.

Sample-barcoded 5' priming and a J-beta primer mix drove a second PCR of roughly 7 to 11 cycles. MiXCR was run by TCRdb on the 5' RACE reads, yielding one entry per CDR3 protein. The table shows 2 million or so distinct CDR3 sequences, with roughly 49% occurring only once. Deletions cut 6 bases from V and 2 bases from J, with 24 bases between. The V gene's germline CDR1 is DFQATT and CDR2 SNEGSKA (reference sequence). The CDR3 is made up of 17 amino acids. V usage is TRBV20-1 and J usage is TRBJ2-3, with D perhaps matching TRBD2 (7 bases). The clonotype was recovered from a woman between 40 and 55 years old in good health. Material for sequencing was blood. CDR3 residues: CSAGAGGGLVITDTQYF. The CDR3 region has the DNA TGCAGTGCGGGCGCTGGGGGGGGGCTGGTCATCACAGATACGCAGTATTTT.